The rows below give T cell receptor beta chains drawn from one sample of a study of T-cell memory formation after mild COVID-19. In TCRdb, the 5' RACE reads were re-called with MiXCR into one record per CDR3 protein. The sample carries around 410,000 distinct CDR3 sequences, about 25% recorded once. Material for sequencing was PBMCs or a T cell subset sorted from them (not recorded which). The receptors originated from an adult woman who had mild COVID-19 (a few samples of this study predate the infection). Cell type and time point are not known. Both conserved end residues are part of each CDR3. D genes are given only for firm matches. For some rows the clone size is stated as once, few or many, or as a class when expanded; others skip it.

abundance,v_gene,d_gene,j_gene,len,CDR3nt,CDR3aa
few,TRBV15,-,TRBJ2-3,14,TGTGCCACCAGCAGCCTTAGTCCTGCAGATACGCAGTATTTT,CATSSLSPADTQYF
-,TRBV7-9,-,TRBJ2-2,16,TGTGCCAGCAGCTCGGGACAAAAGTCCGACACCGGGGAGCTGTTTTTT,CASSSGQKSDTGELFF
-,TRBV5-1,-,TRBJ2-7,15,TGCGCCAGCAGCGGCGGACAGTTCAACTCCTACGAGCAGTACTTC,CASSGGQFNSYEQYF
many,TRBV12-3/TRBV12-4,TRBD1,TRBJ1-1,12,TGTGCCAGCAGTCCCTGGACAGGGCAAGCTTTCTTT,CASSPWTGQAFF
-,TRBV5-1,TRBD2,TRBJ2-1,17,TGCGCCAGCAGCTTGGCTGGGACTAGCGGGAGGGTAGATGAGCAGTTCTTC,CASSLAGTSGRVDEQFF
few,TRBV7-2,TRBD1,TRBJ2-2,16,TGTGCCAGCAGTTCTACAGGGGGCGGTCGGACCGGGGAGCTGTTTTTT,CASSSTGGGRTGELFF
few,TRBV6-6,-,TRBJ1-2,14,TGTGCCAGCAGCTCCGAGCCCAGGGCCGGCGGCTACACCTTC,CASSSEPRAGGYTF
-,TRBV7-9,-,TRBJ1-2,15,TGTGCCAGCAGCTTAGATCAGGCGTCGGACTATGGCTACACCTTC,CASSLDQASDYGYTF
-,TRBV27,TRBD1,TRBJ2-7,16,TGTGCCAGCAGTCCGACAGGGGGCGGTGGCTCCTACGAGCAGTACTTC,CASSPTGGGGSYEQYF
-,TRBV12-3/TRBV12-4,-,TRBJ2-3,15,TGTGCCAGCAGTATAGACCAGCGGGGCACAGATACGCAGTATTTT,CASSIDQRGTDTQYF
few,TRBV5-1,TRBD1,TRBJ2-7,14,TGCGCCAGCAGCTTGACAGGGGAGTCGGGCGAGCAGTACTTC,CASSLTGESGEQYF
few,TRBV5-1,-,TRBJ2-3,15,TGCGCCAGCAGCTCACAACCGGGAAAGGGAGATACGCAGTATTTT,CASSSQPGKGDTQYF
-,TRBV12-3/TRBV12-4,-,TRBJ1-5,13,TGTGCCAGCAGTTTCGGGGACCATCAGCCCCAGCATTTT,CASSFGDHQPQHF
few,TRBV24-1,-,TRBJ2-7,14,TGTGCCACCAGTGATTTAGAGTGGCCCTACGAGCAGTACTTC,CATSDLEWPYEQYF
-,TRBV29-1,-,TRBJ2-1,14,TGCAGCGTTGAAGTGGGGGGCGCGTACAATGAGCAGTTCTTC,CSVEVGGAYNEQFF
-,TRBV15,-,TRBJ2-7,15,TGTGCCACCAGCAGAGATCTTGGGAGCTCCTACGAGCAGTACTTC,CATSRDLGSSYEQYF
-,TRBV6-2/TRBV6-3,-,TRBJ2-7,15,TGTGCCAGCAGTTACAAGGGGTCGTTCTCCTACGAGCAGTACTTC,CASSYKGSFSYEQYF
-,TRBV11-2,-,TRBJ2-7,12,TGTGCCAGCAGCCGCAGTTTAGACGAGCAGTACTTC,CASSRSLDEQYF
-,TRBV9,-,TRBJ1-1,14,TGTGCCAGCCGACGGGACACCTCAAACACTGAAGCTTTCTTT,CASRRDTSNTEAFF
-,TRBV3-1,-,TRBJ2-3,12,TGTGCCAGCAGCCCGGGACCCGCGCGGCAGTATTTT,CASSPGPARQYF
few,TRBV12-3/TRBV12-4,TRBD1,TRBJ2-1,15,TGTGCCAGCAGTCCTAGACAGGGGGCGGGCAATGAGCAGTTCTTC,CASSPRQGAGNEQFF
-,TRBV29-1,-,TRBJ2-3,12,TGCAGCCTTGACGATCAGACAGATACGCAGTATTTT,CSLDDQTDTQYF
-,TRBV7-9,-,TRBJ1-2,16,TGTGCCAGCAGCTTAGTGGTTGCGGCAGTCCTCTATGGCTACACCTTC,CASSLVVAAVLYGYTF
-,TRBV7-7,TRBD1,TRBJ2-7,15,TGTGCCAGCAGCTCCGGACAGGGGAGCTCCTACGAGCAGTACTTC,CASSSGQGSSYEQYF
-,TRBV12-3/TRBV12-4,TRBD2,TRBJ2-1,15,TGTGCCAGCAGAAGACTAGCGGGAGGGCGTGATGAGCAGTTCTTC,CASRRLAGGRDEQFF
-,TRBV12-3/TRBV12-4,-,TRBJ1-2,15,TGTGCCAGCAGTTTTGGAGTCAGGACCAGCTATGGCTACACCTTC,CASSFGVRTSYGYTF
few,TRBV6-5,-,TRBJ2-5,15,TGTGCCAGCAGTTACTTCGCAGGGGACCAAGAGACCCAGTACTTC,CASSYFAGDQETQYF
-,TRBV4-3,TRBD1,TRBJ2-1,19,TGCGCCAGCAGCCAAGATCATGCTCCGGGACAGGGGATTGGCAATGAGCAGTTCTTC,CASSQDHAPGQGIGNEQFF
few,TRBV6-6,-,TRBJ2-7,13,TGTGCCAGCAGTTACTCGATCCAGCACGAGCAGTACTTC,CASSYSIQHEQYF
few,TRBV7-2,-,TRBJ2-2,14,TGTGCCAGCAGCTTATTTAAGAACACCGGGGAGCTGTTTTTT,CASSLFKNTGELFF
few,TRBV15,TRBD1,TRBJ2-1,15,TGTGCCACCAGCAGAGGGGGGACAGGGAATAATGAGCAGTTCTTC,CATSRGGTGNNEQFF